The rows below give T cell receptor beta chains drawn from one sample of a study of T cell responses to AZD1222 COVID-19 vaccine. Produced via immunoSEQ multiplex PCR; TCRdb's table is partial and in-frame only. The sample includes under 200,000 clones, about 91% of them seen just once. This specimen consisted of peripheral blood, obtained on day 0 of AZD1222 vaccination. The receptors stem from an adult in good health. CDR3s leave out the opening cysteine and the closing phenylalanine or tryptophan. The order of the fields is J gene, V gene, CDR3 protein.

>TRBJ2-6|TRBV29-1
SVRTGGRAGANVLT
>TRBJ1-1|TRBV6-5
ASSYSRGATEAF
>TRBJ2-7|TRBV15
ATSRPGQVGSYEQY
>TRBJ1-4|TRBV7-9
ASSARQGADEKLF
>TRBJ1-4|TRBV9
ASSSGGATNEKLF
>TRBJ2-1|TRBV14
ASSRQRVPYNEQF
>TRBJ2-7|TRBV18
ASSRLAGAYEQY
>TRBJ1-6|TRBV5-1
ASSLFEDSPLH
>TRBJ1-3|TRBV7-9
ASSLSGLGNTIY
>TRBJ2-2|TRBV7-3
ASSPRGTGATGELF
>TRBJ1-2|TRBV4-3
ASSHRDRGLGYT
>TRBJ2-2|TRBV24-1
ATSDSGQGRTGELF
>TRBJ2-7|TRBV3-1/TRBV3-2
ASSPRETAYEQY
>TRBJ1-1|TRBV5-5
ASSLARVPDMNTEAF
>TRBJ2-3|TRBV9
ASSVLGSTDTQY
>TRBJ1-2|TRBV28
ASTSLEGVYGYT
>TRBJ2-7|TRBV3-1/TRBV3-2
ASSQKQQRTSYEQY
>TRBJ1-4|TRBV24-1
ATSDSGTGNEKLF
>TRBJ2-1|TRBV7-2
ASSLAGGLAGSEYNEQF
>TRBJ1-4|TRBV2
ASNGGTGNEKLF
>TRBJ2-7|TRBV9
ASSVGPSTSALSYEQY
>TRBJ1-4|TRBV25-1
ASRQGANGEKLF
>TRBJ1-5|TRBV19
ASSLREGASQPQH
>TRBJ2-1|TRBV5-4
ASSLVRGRNEQF
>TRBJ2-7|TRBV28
ASSGSYNSYEQY
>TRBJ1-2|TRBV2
ASSEGGYGPYGYT
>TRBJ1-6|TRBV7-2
ASRPMGFGSPLH
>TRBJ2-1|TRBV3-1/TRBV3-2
ASSQVVAAYNEQF
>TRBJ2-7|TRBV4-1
ASSQESGAPSYEQY
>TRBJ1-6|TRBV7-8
ASSPGLGLNSPLH
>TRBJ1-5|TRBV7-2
ASNFRGGSNQPQH
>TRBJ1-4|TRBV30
AWSGLQGAFVELF
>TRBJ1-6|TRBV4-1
ASSLDRANSPLH
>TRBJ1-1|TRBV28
ASTLGAGTEAF
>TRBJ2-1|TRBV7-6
ASAPSGRALEQF
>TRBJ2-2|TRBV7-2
ASSLARAGELF
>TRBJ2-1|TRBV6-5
ASSAIPRGREQF
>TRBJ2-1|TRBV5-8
ASSNSGRAGSIYNEQF
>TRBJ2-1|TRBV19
ASTAGGREQF
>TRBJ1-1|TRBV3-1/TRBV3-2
ASSQGGEPGEAF
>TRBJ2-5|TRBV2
ASSEGGETQY
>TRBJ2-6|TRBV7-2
ASSMGAPGANVLT
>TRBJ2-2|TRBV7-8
ASLTNTGELF
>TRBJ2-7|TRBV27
ASSWGYEQY
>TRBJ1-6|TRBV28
ASSFGLVTSPLH
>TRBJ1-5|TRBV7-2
ASSLDGRGDQPQH
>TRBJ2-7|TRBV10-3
AISESGHWDEQY
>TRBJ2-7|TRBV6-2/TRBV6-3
ASSGLAESLEQY
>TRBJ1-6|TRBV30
AWSSPGSSYNSPLH
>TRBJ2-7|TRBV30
AWSRGHVYEQY
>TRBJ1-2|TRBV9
ASSVGRDRGGFYGYT
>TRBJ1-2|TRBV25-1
ASSEIVGVLT
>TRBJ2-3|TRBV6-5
ASSPGYFGDTQY